These 15 T cell receptor beta chains came from one sample sequenced in a study of blood T cell repertoires in COVID-19. The protocol was immunoSEQ multiplex PCR, while the TCRdb copy is restricted to in-frame clones and leaves out a portion. The table lists fewer than 40,000 clones, over 80% of them singletons, with more than 13% in the top ten. Sequenced material: peripheral blood. The receptors were gathered from a man aged 55 to 69 with active COVID-19.

The J gene is TRBJ2-7, the V gene TRBV14; 7 bases are a match to TRBD1. This CDR3 has 13 residues. V was clipped by 4 bases and J by 5 bases; unmatched bases: 5. Germline CDR1 is SGHDN and CDR2 is FVKESK. CDR3 sequence reads: CASSRDSLHEQYF. The CDR3 DNA is TGTGCCAGCAGCCGGGACAGCCTCCACGAGCAGTACTTC. Full variable domain (outside the CDR3, taken from reference TRBV14 and TRBJ2-7): EAGVTQFPSHSVIEKGQTVTLRCDPISGHDNLYWYRRVMGKEIKFLLHFVKESKQDESGMPNNRFLAERTGGTYSTLKVQPAELEDSGVYFCASSRDSLHEQYFGPGTRLTVT.

The gene calls are TRBV5-4 and TRBJ1-1; tentatively, D is TRBD1 (6 bases). In germline, CDR1 is SGHNT, CDR2 YYREEE (reference sequence). The V gene lost 7 bases and the J gene lost 2 bases, with 15 bases spanning the gap. The CDR3 runs 14 residues. Here the CDR3 reads CASGRDTKNTEAFF. DNA for the CDR3: TGTGCCAGCGGCCGGGACACTAAAAACACTGAAGCTTTCTTT.

This chain uses TRBV3-1 (or the pseudogene TRBV3-2) with TRBJ2-7; tentative D call: TRBD2 (5 bases). Germline V lookup: CDR1 LGHDT, CDR2 YNNKEL (reference sequence). The ends were cut back, 3 bases at V and 6 bases at J, with 6 bases in the middle. This CDR3 spans 11 amino acids. This CDR3 is CASSQRAEQYF. Written as DNA, the CDR3 is TGTGCCAGCAGCCAGCGGGCCGAGCAGTACTTC.

This chain joins TRBV18 and TRBJ2-5; 12 nucleotides agree with TRBD2. The CDR3 has 15 amino acids. V lost 3 bases, J lost 4 bases, and 3 bases stayed unmatched. Looked up from germline, CDR1 is KGHSH and CDR2 is LQKENI. The CDR3 DNA follows: TGTGCCAGCTCACCTTTACTAGCGGGAGGAGAGACCCAGTACTTC. Translated: CASSPLLAGGETQYF.

This sequence joins TRBV28 and TRBJ2-7; D possibly corresponds to TRBD2 (5 bases). The CDR3 consists of 13 residues. Trimming left V 3 bases short and J 11 bases short, with 17 bases between. Per germline, CDR1 MDHEN and CDR2 SYDVKM. CDR3 sequence reads: CASSLNRGPVEYF. CDR3 sequence (DNA): TGTGCCAGCAGTTTGAATAGAGGGCCGGTAGAGTACTTC.

The chain combines TRBV11-2 with TRBJ2-7; 11 nucleotides match TRBD2. The junction had 8 bases not matched to a gene; V was cut back by 5 bases and J by 2 bases. This CDR3 has 16 residues. Germline V CDR1 and CDR2: SGHAT, FQNNGV. The CDR3 spells CASSTSMGLAAYEQYF. DNA for the CDR3: TGTGCCAGCAGCACTTCTATGGGACTAGCGGCCTACGAGCAGTACTTC.

As DNA, the CDR3 is TGCGCCAGCAGGGCCAGGGAAAAAACTGAAGCTTTCTTT. Its protein product is CASRAREKTEAFF. V and J are TRBV10-1 and TRBJ1-1; possibly TRBD1 for D (5 bases). This CDR3 region has 13 residues. Trimming removed 6 bases from V and 5 bases from J, with 13 bases in between. Germline CDR1 reads WNHNN; CDR2 reads SYGVQD (reference sequence).

The chain is built from TRBV2 and TRBJ1-4, with 7 bases identical to TRBD1. There are 14 residues in the CDR3. The junction had 6 bases not matched to a gene; V was cut back by 7 bases and J by 4 bases. Germline V gene data show CDR1 as SNHLY and CDR2 as FYNNEI. The CDR3 region is CASTQTGFNEKLFF. DNA of the CDR3: TGTGCCAGCACCCAGACAGGGTTTAATGAAAAACTGTTTTTT.

The V call is TRBV7-6, the J call TRBJ1-1, with 9 bases aligning to TRBD1. CDR1 SGHVS and CDR2 FNYEAQ come from the germline V gene. The CDR3 has 17 residues. V shed 0 bases, J shed 3 bases, and the junction held 8 bases outside the gene matches. The CDR3 nucleotides read TGTGCCAGCAGCTTAGCCCCCCCGGGACAGGGAGACACTGAAGCTTTCTTT. Translating it yields CASSLAPPGQGDTEAFF.

The chain is built from TRBV10-3 and TRBJ2-7, with D maybe TRBD2 (5 bases). V was pared by 4 bases and J by 3 bases, with 7 bases between. The CDR3 sequence is 12 residues long. The germline CDR1 and CDR2 sequences are ENHRY and SYGVKD. CDR3 coding DNA: TGTGCCATCAGTGGGACTGTCTACGAGCAGTACTTC. Its protein product is CAISGTVYEQYF.

In its sample, this clone ranks as medium-sized. V gene TRBV5-6 combines with J gene TRBJ1-1; TRBD1 agrees at 7 bases. The CDR3 is 13 amino acids. CDR1 and CDR2 from the germline V gene are SGHDT and YYEEEE. V lost 3 bases, J lost 8 bases, and 7 bases stayed unmatched. Here the CDR3 reads CASSSTGFVEAFF. The CDR3 DNA sequence: TGTGCCAGCAGCTCGACAGGGTTTGTCGAAGCTTTCTTT.

V is TRBV13 and J is TRBJ1-1; the D is unclear. CDR3 size: 13 residues. Trimming cost V 1 base and J 0 bases, with 3 bases left between them. The V gene's germline CDR1 is PRHDT and CDR2 FYEKMQ (reference sequence). In DNA, the CDR3 is TGTGCCAGCAGCTTAGCTATGAACACTGAAGCTTTCTTT. The encoded protein is CASSLAMNTEAFF.

The chain links TRBV11-2 to TRBJ2-2; 11 nucleotides agree with TRBD2. The V gene's germline CDR1 is SGHAT and CDR2 FQNNGV. The V segment lost 6 bases and the J segment 4 bases; nucleotides outside the gene matches: 7. CDR3 length: 16 residues. The CDR3 bases are TGTGCCAGCAGACCCGGACTAGCGGGTCTCACCGGGGAGCTGTTTTTT. This gives the protein CASRPGLAGLTGELFF. Drawing the rest from reference TRBV11-2 and TRBJ2-2, the complete variable domain is EAGVAQSPRYKIIEKRQSVAFWCNPISGHATLYWYQQILGQGPKLLIQFQNNGVVDDSQLPKDRFSAERLKGVDSTLKIQPAKLEDSAVYLCASRPGLAGLTGELFFGEGSRLTVL.

This chain joins TRBV9 and TRBJ2-3, with 7 nucleotides matching TRBD2. The V gene's germline CDR1 is SGDLS and CDR2 YYNGEE. V was pared by 0 bases and J by 3 bases, with 7 bases of the junction left unmatched. The CDR3 is 16 amino acids. CDR3 sequence (DNA): TGTGCCAGCAGCGTAGCTTTTGCGGGAGTAACAGATACGCAGTATTTT. It encodes CASSVAFAGVTDTQYF.

The chain has TRBV10-3 and TRBJ2-7, with 8 bases matching TRBD1. Losses at the gene ends were 10 bases for V and 2 bases for J; bases not matched to a gene: 7. This CDR3 region has 13 residues. Germline V CDR1 and CDR2: ENHRY, SYGVKD. CDR3 loop: CATEDRATYEQYF. DNA of the CDR3: TGTGCCACCGAGGACAGGGCGACCTACGAGCAGTACTTC.